Following are 31 T cell receptor beta chains from one sample sequenced in a study of cytomegalovirus exposure and HLA in healthy donors. PCR amplification relied on 60 Vbeta primers (plus 13 Jbeta primers). Using immunoSEQ multiplex PCR, the repertoire was profiled, and TCRdb retains in-frame clones only, with some absent. The sample records roughly 150,000 clones, around four fifths being singletons. Specimen: PBMCs. These receptors originate from a woman between 18 and 29 years old in good health and CMV-seronegative.

The V and J genes are TRBV7-8 and TRBJ1-1; a possible D gene is TRBD1 (6 bases). Trimming cost V 4 bases and J 6 bases, with 21 bases left between them. Looked up from germline, CDR1 is SGHVS and CDR2 is FQNEAQ. This CDR3 contains 16 residues. For the CDR3, the DNA is TGTGCCAGCAGCTCCCGCCCCACAGGGTACGACTCTGAAGCTTTCTTT. Translation: CASSSRPTGYDSEAFF.

This clone was recorded once. The chain has TRBV19 and TRBJ2-2; 9 nucleotides align to TRBD1. Germline CDR1 is LNHDA and CDR2 is SQIVND (reference sequence). This CDR3 comprises 16 residues. V lost 7 bases to trimming and J lost 1 base; unmatched junction nucleotides: 7. The CDR3 DNA reads as TGTGCCAGTAATTGGGGGACAGGGCTGAACACCGGGGAGCTGTTTTTT. It is translated as CASNWGTGLNTGELFF.

This clone was counted a few times. J is TRBJ1-6 and V is TRBV4-2; 7 bases match TRBD1. V dropped 6 bases and J dropped 10; count of bases not matched to a gene: 9. In germline, CDR1 is LGHNA, CDR2 YNFKEQ. This CDR3 is built from 14 residues. CDR3 loop: CASRETGSRSPLHF. The CDR3 DNA follows: TGTGCCAGCAGGGAGACAGGGTCGAGATCACCCCTCCACTTT.

The gene calls are TRBV19 and TRBJ2-1, with D unclear. V lost 7 bases and J 3 bases, leaving 13 bases between the germline ends. Germline loops: CDR1 LNHDA, CDR2 SQIVND (reference sequence). This CDR3 is built from 14 residues. The CDR3 DNA is TGTGCCAGTAAAGGTTTAGCTGTCTACAATGAGCAGTTCTTC. As protein: CASKGLAVYNEQFF.

V and J are TRBV6-5 and TRBJ2-3; the match to TRBD1 covers 7 bases. Germline V CDR1 and CDR2: MNHEY, SVGAGI. The CDR3 loop spans 14 amino acids. With V trimmed by 6 bases and J by 3 bases, 6 bases remained unmatched. The CDR3 sequence is CASREATGTDTQYF. Written as DNA, the CDR3 is TGTGCCAGCAGGGAAGCGACAGGGACAGATACGCAGTATTTT.

The V call is TRBV6-5, the J call TRBJ1-2, with 9 positions matching TRBD1. CDR1 is MNHEY and CDR2 is SVGAGI in the germline V gene. CDR3 length equals 15 residues. V shed 2 bases and J 6 bases; nucleotides not matched to a gene: 7. Written as DNA, the CDR3 is TGTGCCAGCAGTTACCTGACAGGGGGTGAGGATGGCTACACCTTC. Residues: CASSYLTGGEDGYTF.

The chain couples TRBV21-1 to TRBJ1-2; TRBD1, the table's D call, lacks a check against the DNA. TRBV21-1 is noted as a pseudogene. This CDR3 region has 12 residues. In DNA form, the CDR3 reads TGTGCCAGCAGCAATTCGACAAATGGCTACACCTTC. Its protein is CASSNSTNGYTF.

This clone was observed a handful of times. The chain couples TRBV14 to TRBJ1-6; 11 bases line up with TRBD1. Germline CDR1 is SGHDN and CDR2 is FVKESK. The CDR3 is made up of 14 amino acids. V lost 4 bases, J lost 8 bases, and 1 base stayed unmatched. The CDR3 bases are TGTGCCAGCAGCCCGGGACAGGGGGATTCACCCCTCCACTTT. Its protein product is CASSPGQGDSPLHF.

This chain joins TRBV5-6 and TRBJ1-6, with a tentative D call TRBD1 (5 bases). With 4 bases removed from V and 3 bases from J, the gap between germline ends came to 14 bases. The CDR3 totals 16 residues. Germline V gene lookup returns CDR1 SGHDT and CDR2 YYEEEE. CDR3 in DNA: TGTGCCAGCAGCCTGGACCGGGACTTCTATAATTCACCCCTCCACTTT. Protein product: CASSLDRDFYNSPLHF.

The chain combines TRBV6-6 with TRBJ2-3; 8 nucleotides align to TRBD1. In germline, CDR1 is MNHNY, CDR2 SVGAGI (reference sequence). The CDR3 totals 14 residues. Losses at the gene ends were 11 bases for V and 2 bases for J; bases not matched to a gene: 9. This CDR3 is CAGRSGGSTDTQYF. In nucleotides, the CDR3 is TGTGCCGGGAGGTCAGGGGGCTCCACAGATACGCAGTATTTT.

The chain employs TRBV11-1 and TRBJ2-3, with 11 bases aligning to TRBD1. The V gene's germline CDR1 is SGHAT and CDR2 FQDESV (reference sequence). The CDR3 runs 15 residues. V was pared by 8 bases and J by 2 bases, with 6 bases of the junction left unmatched. The CDR3 coding sequence is TGTGCCAGCGGGAGGACAGGGGGCAACACAGATACGCAGTATTTT. Its protein product is CASGRTGGNTDTQYF.

This clone was seen a single time. The chain combines TRBV9 with TRBJ1-3; 9 nucleotides agree with TRBD1. Germline V lookup: CDR1 SGDLS, CDR2 YYNGEE. Trimming took 3 bases from V and 2 from J; bases not matched to a gene: 9. The CDR3 covers 17 residues. The CDR3 DNA is TGTGCCAGCAGCGATCTACAGGGGGCTTTGGCTGGAAACACCATATATTTT. It yields the protein CASSDLQGALAGNTIYF. Full variable domain (rest looked up from reference TRBV9 and TRBJ1-3): DSGVTQTPKHLITATGQRVTLRCSPRSGDLSVYWYQQSLDQGLQFLIQYYNGEERAKGNILERFSAQQFPDLHSELNLSSLELGDSALYFCASSDLQGALAGNTIYFGEGSWLTVV.

The rearrangement joins TRBV7-2 to TRBJ2-5, with TRBD1 matching over 7 bases. This CDR3 is 15 amino acids long. With 2 bases clipped from V and 5 bases from J, the junction kept 8 bases outside the gene matches. Germline V gene sequence: CDR1 SGHTA, CDR2 FQGNSA. CDR3 coding DNA: TGTGCCAGCAGCTTATCGAGGGGGCGCCCGGAGACCCAGTACTTC. Protein sequence: CASSLSRGRPETQYF.

V is TRBV10-3 and J is TRBJ2-2; 12 bases are a match to TRBD2. The germline V gene encodes CDR1 ENHRY and CDR2 SYGVKD. V dropped 5 bases and J dropped 5; count of bases not matched to a gene: 3. This CDR3 spans 15 amino acids. The CDR3 region has the DNA TGTGCCATCAGTAGGACTAGCGGGGAAACCGGGGAGCTGTTTTTT. Protein product: CAISRTSGETGELFF.

The rearrangement joins TRBV28 to TRBJ2-1; maybe TRBD2 (6 bases). This CDR3 region has 15 residues. V lost 5 bases and J lost 4, with 15 bases in between. Germline V lookup: CDR1 MDHEN, CDR2 SYDVKM. CDR3 bases: TGTGCCAGCAGTATCCCGGGACTTATTTACAATGAGCAGTTCTTC. Translating gives CASSIPGLIYNEQFF.

The V call is TRBV19, the J call TRBJ1-5, with D maybe TRBD1 (5 bases). V was trimmed by 5 bases and J by 0 bases, leaving 11 bases between them. From germline, CDR1 is LNHDA and CDR2 SQIVND (reference sequence). The CDR3 has 15 residues. The CDR3 spells CASSRSGFSNQPQHF. CDR3 coding DNA: TGTGCCAGTAGTCGTTCAGGGTTTAGCAATCAGCCCCAGCATTTT.

V gene TRBV5-1 combines with J gene TRBJ2-1, with D possibly being TRBD1 (6 bases). Germline CDR1 reads SGHRS; CDR2 reads YFSETQ. V was clipped by 0 bases and J by 7 bases, with 14 bases between them. This CDR3 is built from 15 residues. The CDR3 DNA reads as TGCGCCAGCAGCTTGGAATGGGGGCCGATGAATGAGCAGTTCTTC. Residues: CASSLEWGPMNEQFF.

The chain employs TRBV28 and TRBJ1-6; 10 positions match TRBD1. The V segment lost 5 bases and the J segment 8 bases; nucleotides outside the gene matches: 6. Germline V gene lookup returns CDR1 MDHEN and CDR2 SYDVKM. This CDR3 region has 15 residues. The CDR3 nucleotides read TGTGCCAGCAGTCACCCTGGGACAGGGGATTCACCCCTCCACTTT. Its protein is CASSHPGTGDSPLHF.

The CDR3 DNA sequence: TGTGCCAGCAGTTACAAAGGGGGGGGTGGTGAGACCCAGTACTTC. Its translation is CASSYKGGGGETQYF. The chain is built from TRBV6-5 and TRBJ2-5, with D possibly matching TRBD2 (7 bases). Germline values: CDR1 MNHEY, CDR2 SVGAGI. The length of the CDR3 is 15 residues. V gave up 2 bases and J gave up 5 bases, with 15 bases separating them.

The rearrangement uses TRBV6-1 and TRBJ2-5; D perhaps matches TRBD2 (7 bases). Germline CDR1 MNHNS, CDR2 SASEGT. The V end lost 1 base, the J end lost 5 bases, and 14 bases lay between the germline ends. CDR3 size: 15 residues. The CDR3 DNA reads as TGTGCCAGCAGTGAAGTGGTGGGGGGGCTCGAGACCCAGTACTTC. It encodes CASSEVVGGLETQYF.

The chain links TRBV6-1 to TRBJ1-5, with D uncertain. Trimming shortened V by 4 bases and J by 0 bases, and 4 bases separated the two germline ends. Germline V gene lookup returns CDR1 MNHNS and CDR2 SASEGT. The CDR3 totals 13 residues. In DNA, the CDR3 is TGTGCCAGCAGTGTACATAGCAATCAGCCCCAGCATTTT. Translating gives CASSVHSNQPQHF.

With regard to this clone: Other DNA variants within this sample encode the same CDR3. The V and J genes are TRBV5-1 and TRBJ2-1; no firm D call. This CDR3 spans 13 amino acids. In germline, CDR1 is SGHRS, CDR2 YFSETQ. Trimming took off 0 bases at V and 10 bases at J, with 11 bases between the two ends. The CDR3 sequence: CASSLAPSQEQFF. As DNA, the CDR3 is TGCGCCAGCAGCTTGGCGCCGTCACAAGAGCAGTTCTTC.

This chain's CDR3 is CSVGPSGRALEQFF. The CDR3 DNA reads TGCAGCGTTGGCCCCAGCGGGAGGGCCTTGGAGCAGTTCTTC. This rearrangement joins TRBV29-1 to TRBJ2-1; 10 bases are a match to TRBD2. CDR3 length: 14 amino acids. Germline assignment: CDR1 SQVTM and CDR2 ANQGSEA. The ends lost 4 bases at V and 10 bases at J; junction bases unmatched: 10.

This sequence joins TRBV25-1 and TRBJ1-6; TRBD1 agrees at 8 bases. The V gene end was trimmed by 1 base and the J gene end by 10 bases; junction bases not matched to a gene: 9. Per germline, CDR1 MGHDK and CDR2 SYGVNS. The CDR3 is 16 residues long. CDR3 DNA: TGTGCCAGCAGTGAATGGGGCAGGGGGCCGGAGTCACCCCTCCACTTT. Amino acid sequence: CASSEWGRGPESPLHF.

This sequence joins TRBV28 and TRBJ1-2; D possibly corresponds to TRBD1 (6 bases). Germline V gene sequence: CDR1 MDHEN, CDR2 SYDVKM. The CDR3 runs 18 residues. V gave up 6 bases and J gave up 6 bases, with 29 bases separating them. CDR3 nucleotide sequence: TGTGCCAGCAGGGGTCGGGGGGGCGCGATTCGGAGGGGGGATGGCTACACCTTC. As protein: CASRGRGGAIRRGDGYTF.

The V call is TRBV4-1, the J call TRBJ1-2; D perhaps matches TRBD1 (6 bases). The germline V gene has CDR1 MGHRA and CDR2 YSYEKL. Trimming cost V 4 bases and J 7 bases, with 16 bases left between them. The CDR3 has 14 amino acids. CDR3 residues: CASSPQRGSGGYTF. In DNA form, the CDR3 reads TGCGCCAGCAGCCCCCAGAGGGGGAGCGGTGGCTACACCTTC.

This chain links TRBV10-1 with TRBJ1-4, with 7 bases fitting TRBD1. The CDR3 extends over 14 amino acids. Germline V gene lookup returns CDR1 WNHNN and CDR2 SYGVQD (reference sequence). The junction had 10 bases not matched to a gene; V was cut back by 7 bases and J by 8 bases. The CDR3 coding sequence is TGCGCCAGCAAGAAGACAGGGCCGAACGAAAAACTGTTTTTT. Translating gives CASKKTGPNEKLFF.

The rearrangement links TRBV15 to TRBJ2-7; D perhaps matches TRBD2 (5 bases). Germline CDR1 and CDR2: LNHNV and YYDKDF (reference sequence). CDR3 length: 14 residues. The V gene lost 2 bases and the J gene lost 3 bases, with 11 bases spanning the gap. CDR3 nucleotides: TGTGCCACCAGCAGATTGGCGGGCAGCTACGAGCAGTACTTC. Its translation: CATSRLAGSYEQYF.

CDR3 nucleotides: TGTGCCAGCAGCTTAGAATGGACAGGGGGGATCCCTGAAGCTTTCTTT. It translates to CASSLEWTGGIPEAFF. The chain employs TRBV7-3 and TRBJ1-1; 10 positions match TRBD1. This CDR3 comprises 16 residues. Germline lookup yields CDR1 SGHTA and CDR2 FQGTGA. With V trimmed by 2 bases and J by 6 bases, 9 bases remained unmatched.

The rearrangement links TRBV2 to TRBJ1-1, with D maybe TRBD1 (5 bases). The germline gives CDR1 SNHLY, CDR2 FYNNEI. The length of the CDR3 is 13 residues. The ends were cut back, 6 bases at V and 2 bases at J, with 10 bases in the middle. As DNA, the CDR3 is TGTGCCAGCAGCCCCCAGGGTAACACTGAAGCTTTCTTT. Translation gives CASSPQGNTEAFF. Based on the CDR3 plus reference TRBV2 and TRBJ1-1, the full variable domain is EPEVTQTPSHQVTQMGQEVILRCVPISNHLYFYWYRQILGQKVEFLVSFYNNEISEKSEIFDDQFSVERPDGSNFTLKIRSTKLEDSAMYFCASSPQGNTEAFFGQGTRLTVV.

The chain employs TRBV6-5 and TRBJ1-1, with 10 bases that match TRBD1. After removal of 6 bases from V and 3 bases from J, the junction contained 4 bases not matched to a gene. This CDR3 comprises 14 residues. Per the germline V gene, CDR1 is MNHEY and CDR2 is SVGAGI. CDR3 sequence reads: CASRQTGGYTEAFF. CDR3 bases: TGTGCCAGCAGGCAGACAGGGGGCTACACTGAAGCTTTCTTT.